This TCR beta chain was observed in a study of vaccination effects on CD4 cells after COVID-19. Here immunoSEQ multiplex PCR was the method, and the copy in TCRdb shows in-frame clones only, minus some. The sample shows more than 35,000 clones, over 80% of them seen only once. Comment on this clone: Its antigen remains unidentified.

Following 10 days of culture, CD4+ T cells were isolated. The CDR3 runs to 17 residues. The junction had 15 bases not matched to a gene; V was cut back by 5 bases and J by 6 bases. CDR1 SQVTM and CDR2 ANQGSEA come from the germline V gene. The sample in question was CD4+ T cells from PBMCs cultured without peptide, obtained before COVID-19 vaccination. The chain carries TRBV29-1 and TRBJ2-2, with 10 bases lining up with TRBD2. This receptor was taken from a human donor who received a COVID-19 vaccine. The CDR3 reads CSVSLASGGALSGELFF. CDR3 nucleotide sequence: TGCAGCGTTTCCCTCGCCAGCGGGGGGGCCTTATCCGGGGAGCTGTTTTTT.